This paragraph covers one TCR beta chain sequence. This clonotype was picked up many times. Its binding antigen is unknown. The record has no base qualities; no much larger clone is one base away. The data derive from a study of CD8 T cells in ankylosing spondylitis (dated by TCRdb to the late 2010s). Broadly, across the study: The study set out to find disease-linked TCR variants by profiling T cell receptor beta repertoires in ankylosing spondylitis patients and healthy donors. The whole study cohort included some 100 healthy donors and some 27 ankylosing spondylitis patients. Peripheral blood samples were taken, and synovial fluid was additionally collected from ankylosing spondylitis patients. Study-level results and caveats: Blood from ankylosing spondylitis patients appeared to be characterized by a TCR beta motif made up of about 8 highly homologous amino acid variants. The disease-linked clones had a CD8+ phenotype and were found at relatively low frequencies in peripheral blood. The disease-linked clones were reported as significantly enriched in matched synovial fluid samples from ankylosing spondylitis patients. Some motif variants were previously reported in synovial fluid and blood of reactive arthritis patients, suggesting common disease-initiation mechanisms.

The trim is 5 bases for V and 1 base for J, with a gap of 14 bases between the germline ends. The CDR3 contains 16 residues, cysteine and phenylalanine counted. The CDR3 DNA has 48 bases and is translated from base 1. The germline V gene gives CDR1 as SGHTA and CDR2 as FQGNSA. Sequencer: Illumina HiSeq 2500. Quantitative 5'-RACE with molecular barcodes was the method used to prepare the TCR beta libraries. In the authors' own workflow: A new computational method, built on a probabilistic model of VDJ rearrangement, was used to identify disease-linked TCR variants. The public reads were reprocessed in TCRdb via fastp at Q25 and MiXCR, keeping in-frame beta chains. Identical CDR3 protein sequences are pooled into one entry, listed with their most common genes and DNA. For this entry, the V and J calls and clone size follow TCRdb and not the study's own pipeline. The sample table shows fewer than 550,000 distinct CDR3 sequences, and roughly 5.3% are seen once. The ten most abundant clones make up 3% to 4.5% of the sample.

The origin of this receptor is a male donor with ankylosing spondylitis. The chain was built from TRBV7-2 and TRBJ2-2; 5 matching bases give a weak D call of TRBD2. The sample comprised blood, either unsorted or a sorted T cell fraction (not recorded which). CDR3 region: CASSALAYENTGELFF. In nucleotides, the sequence is TGTGCCAGCAGCGCCCTAGCTTATGAGAACACCGGGGAGCTGTTTTTT.